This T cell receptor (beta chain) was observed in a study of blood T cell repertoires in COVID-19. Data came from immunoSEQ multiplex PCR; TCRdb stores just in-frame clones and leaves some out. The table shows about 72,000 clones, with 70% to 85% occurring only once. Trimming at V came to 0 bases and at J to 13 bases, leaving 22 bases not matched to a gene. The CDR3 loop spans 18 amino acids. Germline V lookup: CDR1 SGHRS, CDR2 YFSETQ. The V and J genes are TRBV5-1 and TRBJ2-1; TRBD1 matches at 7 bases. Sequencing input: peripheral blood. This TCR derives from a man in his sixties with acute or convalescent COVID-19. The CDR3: CASSLVPTGEIGANSQFF. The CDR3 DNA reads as TGCGCCAGCAGCTTGGTTCCCACAGGGGAGATAGGGGCGAACTCACAGTTCTTC. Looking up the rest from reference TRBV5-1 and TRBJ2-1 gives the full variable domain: KAGVTQTPRYLIKTRGQQVTLSCSPISGHRSVSWYQQTPGQGLQFLFEYFSETQRNKGNFPGRFSGRQFSNSRSEMNVSTLELGDSALYLCASSLVPTGEIGANSQFFGPGTRLTVL.